This T cell receptor beta chain came from a study of cytomegalovirus exposure and HLA in healthy donors. Study at large: An early data release held about 85 million unique TCRs from HLA-typed donors.

Study results and limitations: As a later analysis revealed, the rate of TCR association differed by HLA locus, with DRB1 most and HLA-C fewest. What TCR beta sequences reportedly achieved was accurate prediction of HLA-A and HLA-B alleles in most subjects.

Of note for this clone: Its specificity is not known.

Vbeta (60) and Jbeta (13) primers were used in the PCR. The repertoire was sequenced with immunoSEQ multiplex PCR; TCRdb's copy has only in-frame clones and lacks some. Here the sample spans 200,000 or so clones, around 81% being singletons. This TCR came from a woman aged 18 to 35 in good health and CMV-seropositive. Sequenced sample: PBMCs.

The CDR3 DNA is TGTGCCAGCTCACCAGGTTCGGATTCACCCCTCCACTTT. It translates to CASSPGSDSPLHF. This rearrangement joins TRBV18 to TRBJ1-6; D unclear. CDR3 length: 13 amino acids. CDR1 and CDR2 (germline): KGHSH, LQKENI. The ends were cut back, 2 bases at V and 8 bases at J, with 7 bases in the middle.